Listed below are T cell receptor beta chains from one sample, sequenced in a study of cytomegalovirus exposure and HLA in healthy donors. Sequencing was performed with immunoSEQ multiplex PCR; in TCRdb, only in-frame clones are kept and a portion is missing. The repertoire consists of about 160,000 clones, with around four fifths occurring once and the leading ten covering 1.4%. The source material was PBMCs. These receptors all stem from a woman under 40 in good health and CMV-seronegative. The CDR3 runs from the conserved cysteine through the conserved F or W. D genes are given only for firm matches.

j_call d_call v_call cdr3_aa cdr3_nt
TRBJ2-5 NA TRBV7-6 CASSLVRQQETQYF TGTGCCAGCAGCTTAGTACGACAGCAAGAGACCCAGTACTTC
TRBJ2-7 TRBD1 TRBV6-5 CASSYRDRGFYEQYF TGTGCCAGCAGTTATCGGGACAGGGGGTTCTACGAGCAGTACTTC
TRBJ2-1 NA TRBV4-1 CASSQDRYEQFF TGCGCCAGCAGCCAAGATCGGTATGAGCAGTTCTTC
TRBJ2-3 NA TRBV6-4 CASSGSIYGTQYF TGTGCCAGCAGTGGGTCCATTTACGGTACGCAGTATTTT
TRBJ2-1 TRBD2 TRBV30 CASFRAGTNEQFF TGTGCCTCCTTTAGAGCGGGGACGAATGAGCAGTTCTTC
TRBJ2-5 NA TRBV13 CASSLGLGWETQYF TGTGCCAGCAGCTTAGGACTAGGGTGGGAGACCCAGTACTTC
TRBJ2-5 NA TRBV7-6 CASSTLEGGPIQETQYF TGTGCCAGCAGCACCTTAGAGGGGGGGCCAATCCAAGAGACCCAGTACTTC
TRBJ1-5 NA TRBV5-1 CASSLVPGAGNQPQHF TGCGCCAGCAGCTTGGTCCCAGGGGCCGGTAATCAGCCCCAGCATTTT
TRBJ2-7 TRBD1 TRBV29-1 CSVLWDRAPYEQYF TGCAGCGTATTATGGGACAGGGCCCCCTACGAGCAGTACTTC
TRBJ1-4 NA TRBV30 CAWGHEKLFF TGTGCCTGGGGCCACGAAAAACTGTTTTTT
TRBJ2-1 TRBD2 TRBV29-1 CSVIWTSGGALFF TGCAGCGTTATATGGACTAGCGGGGGGGCCTTGTTCTTC
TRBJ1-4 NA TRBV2 CASSAYSSTEKLFF TGTGCCAGCAGTGCTTACAGTTCAACTGAAAAACTGTTTTTT
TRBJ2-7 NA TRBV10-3 CAIKPGVSYEQYF TGTGCCATCAAGCCTGGAGTTTCCTACGAGCAGTACTTC